The 20 T cell receptor beta chains below come from one sample, sequenced in a study of response to subunit inactivated influenza vaccine. TCRdb processed the RT-PCR reads anew with MiXCR; each CDR3 protein has one entry. The sample includes hundreds of thousands of distinct CDR3 sequences, about 12% of them seen just once. Sequencing was performed on PBMCs from blood, taken on the day of vaccination. The receptor set was obtained from a middle-aged man who received an inactivated influenza vaccine.

The gene calls are TRBV5-6 and TRBJ1-1; D remains unclear. The CDR3 totals 14 residues. Trimming pared 7 bases from V and 3 bases from J, leaving 16 bases between. Germline CDR1 SGHDT, CDR2 YYEEEE. The CDR3 sequence: CASGLGLGDTEAFF. DNA for the CDR3: TGTGCCAGCGGACTTGGGCTTGGGGACACTGAAGCTTTCTTT.

This clonotype was seen repeatedly, ten times or more. The gene calls are TRBV20-1 and TRBJ2-1; 13 positions match TRBD2. Germline CDR1 is DFQATT and CDR2 is SNEGSKA (reference sequence). Trimming cost V 5 bases and J 8 bases; bases outside gene matches: 6. CDR3 length: 14 residues. CDR3 bases: TGCAGTGCTCTACTAGCGGGAGGGGTTGATGAGCAGTTCTTC. Translating gives CSALLAGGVDEQFF.

This clonotype has more than one count but fewer than ten. V is TRBV4-3 and J is TRBJ2-1, with 10 bases identical to TRBD2. The V and J ends lost 0 bases and 7 bases, in that order; junction bases with no gene match: 6. Germline CDR1 is LGHNA and CDR2 is YSLEER. This CDR3 is 16 amino acids long. CDR3: CASSQELAGGGNEQFF. Here the CDR3 DNA reads TGCGCCAGCAGCCAAGAATTAGCGGGGGGCGGAAATGAGCAGTTCTTC.

The sample holds a few counts of this clonotype. CDR3 bases: TGCAGTGCTACTCAGGACGAAAAAGACTCCTACGAGCAGTACTTC. Protein product: CSATQDEKDSYEQYF. This chain connects TRBV20-1 to TRBJ2-7; D gene uncertain. CDR3 size: 15 residues. V lost 4 bases and J lost 0, with 16 bases in between. The germline CDR1 and CDR2 sequences are DFQATT and SNEGSKA (reference sequence).

This clonotype was seen repeatedly, ten times or more. The chain couples TRBV6-2 or TRBV6-3 to TRBJ2-2, with 8 bases matching TRBD1. Germline CDR1 is MNHEY and CDR2 is SVGEGT. V shed 8 bases and J 1 base; nucleotides not matched to a gene: 3. CDR3 length: 14 residues. The CDR3: CASDRGQNTGELFF. CDR3 DNA sequence: TGTGCCAGCGACAGGGGCCAGAACACCGGGGAGCTGTTTTTT.

The sample holds many counts of this clonotype. The genes are TRBV6-2 or TRBV6-3 and TRBJ2-1; 8 bases map to TRBD2. V lost 0 bases, J lost 3 bases, and 10 bases stayed unmatched. CDR3 size: 18 residues. From germline, CDR1 is MNHEY and CDR2 SVGEGT. CDR3 sequence (DNA): TGTGCCAGCAGTTACTCGACCCCGCGGGAGGACGTCTACAATGAGCAGTTCTTC. This sequence encodes CASSYSTPREDVYNEQFF.

In this sample, this clonotype turned up a few times. One junction end does not reproduce the germline sequence, and a read error may be involved. The chain is built from TRBV7-7 and TRBJ2-1; D gene ambiguous. The CDR3 is 13 amino acids. The V gene's germline CDR1 is SSHAT and CDR2 FNYEAQ (reference sequence). The CDR3 loop is CASSIARASEQFF. In nucleotides, the CDR3 is TGTGCTAGCAGCATAGCTCGGGCGAGTGAGCAGTTCTTC.

The sample holds a few counts of this clonotype. The chain combines TRBV7-9 with TRBJ2-1, with D unresolved. Germline lookup yields CDR1 SEHNR and CDR2 FQNEAQ (reference sequence). Deletions cut 1 base from V and 10 bases from J, with 5 bases between. CDR3 length equals 11 residues. CDR3 region: CASSLVEEQFF. As DNA, the CDR3 is TGTGCCAGCAGCTTAGTAGAGGAGCAGTTCTTC.

The chain couples TRBV20-1 to TRBJ1-2; TRBD1 matches 9 bases. With 7 bases clipped from V and 5 bases from J, the junction kept 14 bases outside the gene matches. The CDR3 is made up of 15 amino acids. Per the germline V gene, CDR1 is DFQATT and CDR2 is SNEGSKA (reference sequence). The CDR3 is CSVRVGDREYYGYTF. CDR3 sequence (DNA): TGCAGTGTTAGGGTTGGGGACAGGGAATATTATGGCTACACCTTC.

This clonotype has ten or more counts. The chain couples TRBV11-2 to TRBJ2-5, with a possible D match to TRBD2 (5 bases). Between the trimmed V and J ends, which lost 5 bases and 2 bases, there was a span of 12 bases. The CDR3 covers 14 residues. Germline V gene data show CDR1 as SGHAT and CDR2 as FQNNGV. The CDR3 region has the DNA TGTGCCAGCAGCCCGGAGCCGGGGCAAGAGACCCAGTACTTC. Encoded protein: CASSPEPGQETQYF.

There are a few counts of this clonotype. In DNA form, the CDR3 reads TGTGCCAGCAGCTTAGACGCGGGGGCGGCGGAGACCGGGGAGCTGTTTTTT. This translates into CASSLDAGAAETGELFF. The V call is TRBV7-2, the J call TRBJ2-2; D perhaps matches TRBD2 (7 bases). Trimming took off 1 base at V and 5 bases at J, with 17 bases between the two ends. Germline V gives CDR1 SGHTA, CDR2 FQGNSA. CDR3 size: 17 residues. The complete variable domain, with remaining parts taken from reference TRBV7-2 and TRBJ2-2, reads GAGVSQSPSNKVTEKGKDVELRCDPISGHTALYWYRQSLGQGLEFLIYFQGNSAPDKSGLPSDRFSAERTGGSVSTLTIQRTQQEDSAVYLCASSLDAGAAETGELFFGEGSRLTVL.

To note about this clonotype: One end of the junction is discordant with germline, which a read error may explain. The V and J genes are TRBV20-1 and TRBJ2-7, with 12 nucleotides matching TRBD2. The germline CDR1 and CDR2 sequences are DFQATT and SNEGSKA (reference sequence). There are 14 residues in the CDR3. CDR3 sequence: CSAPGLAGHNEQCF. The CDR3, as DNA: TGCAGTGCCCCGGGACTAGCGGGCCATAACGAGCAGTGCTTC.

The V call is TRBV11-2, the J call TRBJ2-1; the match to TRBD2 covers 9 bases. Germline lookup yields CDR1 SGHAT and CDR2 FQNNGV. CDR3 length: 14 amino acids. V shed 3 bases and J 10 bases; nucleotides not matched to a gene: 7. The CDR3 loop reads CASSLGGGALEQFF. The CDR3 nucleotides are TGTGCCAGCAGCTTGGGCGGGGGGGCGTTGGAGCAGTTCTTC.

This chain links TRBV6-2 or TRBV6-3 with TRBJ2-4, with D perhaps matching TRBD2 (5 bases). The V and J ends lost 5 bases and 0 bases respectively, with 17 bases between them. The CDR3 extends over 17 amino acids. CDR1 and CDR2 (germline): MNHEY, SVGEGT. The CDR3 loop is CASSTPPEDLAKNIQYF. CDR3 bases: TGTGCCAGCAGTACCCCCCCGGAGGATCTAGCCAAAAACATTCAGTACTTC.

This clonotype was detected only a few times. The rearrangement joins TRBV20-1 to TRBJ1-4; 7 bases line up with TRBD1. Germline loops: CDR1 DFQATT, CDR2 SNEGSKA (reference sequence). This CDR3 has 14 residues. V was clipped by 3 bases and J by 6 bases; unmatched bases: 7. In DNA form, the CDR3 reads TGCAGTGCTAGGTCCGGGACAGTTCATGAAAAACTGTTTTTT. Amino acids: CSARSGTVHEKLFF.

This clonotype appeared once. The rearrangement joins TRBV3-1 to TRBJ2-1, with a tentative D call TRBD2 (7 bases). This CDR3 is 16 amino acids long. Trimming left V 4 bases short and J 5 bases short, with 18 bases between. The germline V gene encodes CDR1 LGHDT and CDR2 YNNKEL (reference sequence). This chain's CDR3 is CASSRRAGAADNEQFF. CDR3 nucleotides: TGTGCCAGCAGCCGTCGGGCGGGGGCGGCAGACAATGAGCAGTTCTTC.

This clonotype was picked up a small number of times. V usage is TRBV20-1 and J usage is TRBJ1-5; D not certain. V was clipped by 3 bases and J by 0 bases, with 12 bases between them. The CDR3 is 15 residues long. The germline V gene has CDR1 DFQATT and CDR2 SNEGSKA (reference sequence). CDR3 DNA sequence: TGCAGTGCTAGTCAGCACACGGTTAGCAATCAGCCCCAGCATTTT. As protein: CSASQHTVSNQPQHF.

This clonotype was recorded at least ten times. This chain joins TRBV12-3 or TRBV12-4 and TRBJ2-3, with 13 bases fitting TRBD2. The junction had 16 bases not matched to a gene; V was cut back by 1 base and J by 0 bases. This CDR3 region has 22 residues. The CDR3 loop is CASSLVSRGLAGRLTSTDTQYF. CDR3 sequence (DNA): TGTGCCAGCAGTTTAGTCAGTAGGGGACTAGCGGGAAGACTAACTAGCACAGATACGCAGTATTTT.

This clonotype has a handful of counts. The V call is TRBV2, the J call TRBJ2-5; D is ambiguous. This CDR3 has 14 residues. Trimming stripped 7 bases from V and 1 base from J, with 13 bases between. Germline V CDR1 and CDR2: SNHLY, FYNNEI. The CDR3 region has the DNA TGTGCCAGCAAGGCCTCAGGAGCCCAAGAGACCCAGTACTTC. Its translation: CASKASGAQETQYF.

This clonotype has a handful of counts. The genes are TRBV11-2 and TRBJ2-2; 13 bases line up with TRBD2. The CDR3 runs to 19 residues. V trimming: 3 bases; J trimming: 1 base; junction bases outside the gene matches: 8. Germline CDR1 reads SGHAT; CDR2 reads FQNNGV. CDR3 loop: CASSFLGLAGAWNTGELFF. The CDR3 DNA sequence: TGTGCCAGCAGCTTCCTAGGACTAGCGGGGGCCTGGAACACCGGGGAGCTGTTTTTT.